The clone carrying this TCR beta chain was counted many times. Its antigen is as yet unknown. These data are taken from a study of identical twins. The study's findings and limits: Invariant MAIT and iNKT cells could partly confound zero-insertion analyses.

The CDR3 has 15 amino acids. Germline CDR1 and CDR2: SGHRS and YFSETQ. V lost 8 bases to trimming and J lost 4 bases; unmatched junction nucleotides: 7. TCRdb re-called the 5' RACE reads through MiXCR, storing one row per CDR3 protein. The table records a few hundred thousand distinct CDR3 sequences, about 8% of them present only once. The sample was also linked to a second study, of yellow fever vaccine responses in identical twins.

The chain is built from TRBV5-1 and TRBJ2-2; 11 positions agree with TRBD2. Specimen: CD8+ T cells sorted from blood. The source is a woman aged 18-35 years in good health. The CDR3 here is CASTHLAGGTGELFF. In DNA, the CDR3 is TGCGCCAGTACCCACCTAGCGGGAGGCACCGGGGAGCTGTTTTTT.